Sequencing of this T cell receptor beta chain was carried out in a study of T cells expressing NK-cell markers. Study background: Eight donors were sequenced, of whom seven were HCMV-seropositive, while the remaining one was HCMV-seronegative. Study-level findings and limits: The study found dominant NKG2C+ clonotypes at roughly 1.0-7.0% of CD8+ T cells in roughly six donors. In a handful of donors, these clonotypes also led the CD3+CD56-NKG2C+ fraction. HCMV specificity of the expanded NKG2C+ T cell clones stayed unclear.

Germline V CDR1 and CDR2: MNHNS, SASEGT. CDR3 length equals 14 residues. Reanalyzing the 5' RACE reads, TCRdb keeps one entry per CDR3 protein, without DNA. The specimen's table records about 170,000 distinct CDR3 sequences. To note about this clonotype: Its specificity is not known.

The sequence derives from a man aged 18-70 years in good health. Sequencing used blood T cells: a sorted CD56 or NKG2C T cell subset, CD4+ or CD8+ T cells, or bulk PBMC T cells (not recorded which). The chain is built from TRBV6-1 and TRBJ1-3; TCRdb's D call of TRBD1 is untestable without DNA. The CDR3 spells CASNLQEAGNTIYF.